The 2 T cell receptor beta chains reported below all come from one sample, sequenced in a study of cytomegalovirus exposure and HLA in healthy donors. Assay used: immunoSEQ multiplex PCR; TCRdb lists only in-frame clones, some missing. The profile shows tens of thousands of clones, 80% to 95% of them singletons. Sequenced material: PBMCs. These receptors were obtained from a woman in her twenties or thirties in good health and CMV-seronegative.

This clone was detected only once. This chain connects TRBV30 to TRBJ2-5; D may be TRBD1 (6 bases). The CDR3 consists of 11 residues. The V end was cut by 8 bases, the J end by 5 bases, with 12 bases between. The germline V gene encodes CDR1 GTSNPN and CDR2 SVGIG (reference sequence). CDR3 in DNA: TGTGCCGGGGGCCAGCGGGAGACCCAGTACTTC. Translation gives CAGGQRETQYF.

This sequence joins TRBV25-1 and TRBJ1-1; tentatively, D is TRBD1 (5 bases). The germline V gene encodes CDR1 MGHDK and CDR2 SYGVNS. The CDR3 runs to 13 residues. Trimming took off 8 bases at V and 2 bases at J, with 12 bases between the two ends. CDR3 DNA: TGTGCCAGCGGGGGGGGAAGTAACACTGAAGCTTTCTTT. This gives the protein CASGGGSNTEAFF.